This TCR beta chain comes out of a study of blood T cell repertoires in COVID-19. V lost 5 bases to trimming and J lost 2 bases; unmatched junction nucleotides: 3. The CDR3 sequence is 13 residues long. Germline V gives CDR1 SGHAT, CDR2 FQNNGV. Repertoires were generated with immunoSEQ multiplex PCR, while TCRdb's copy carries only in-frame clones and drops some. This table holds about 69,000 clones, over 75% found once. Sequenced material: peripheral blood. This chain connects TRBV11-2 to TRBJ2-7, with TRBD1 matching 7 bases. The receptor's source is an elderly man with acute or convalescent COVID-19. The CDR3 DNA is TGTGCCAGCAGCCGGGACAGACCCTACGAGCAGTACTTC. It encodes CASSRDRPYEQYF.